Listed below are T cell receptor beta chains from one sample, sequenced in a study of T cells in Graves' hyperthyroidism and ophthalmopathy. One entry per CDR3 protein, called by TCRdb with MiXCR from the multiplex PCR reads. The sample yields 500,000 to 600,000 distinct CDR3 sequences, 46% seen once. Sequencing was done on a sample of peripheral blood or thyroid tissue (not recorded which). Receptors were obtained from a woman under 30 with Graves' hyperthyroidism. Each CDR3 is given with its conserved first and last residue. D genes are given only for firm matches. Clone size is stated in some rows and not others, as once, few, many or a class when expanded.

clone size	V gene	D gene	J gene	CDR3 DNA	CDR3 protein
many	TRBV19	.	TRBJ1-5	TGTGCCAGTACCCAAAAAGGGGCAGGAAATCAGCCCCAGCATTTT	CASTQKGAGNQPQHF
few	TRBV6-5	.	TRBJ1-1	TGTGCCAGCAGGAGAGGGGATTCGGACACTGAAGCTTTCTTT	CASRRGDSDTEAFF
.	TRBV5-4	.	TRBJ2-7	TGTGCCAGCAGCAAGGTGGGCAGGGCTGACTCCTACGAGCAGTACTTC	CASSKVGRADSYEQYF
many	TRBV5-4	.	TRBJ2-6	TGTGCCAGCGGAGGGAGCTCTGGGGCCAACGTCCTGACTTTC	CASGGSSGANVLTF
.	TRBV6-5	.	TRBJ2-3	TGTGCCAGCGGCCGGGCAGATACGCAGTATTTT	CASGRADTQYF
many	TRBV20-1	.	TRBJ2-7	TGCAGTGCTAGAGACCAACCAGGTAATACCTACGAGCAGTACTTC	CSARDQPGNTYEQYF
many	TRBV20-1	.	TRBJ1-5	TGCAGTGCTAGAGGCCCGGGGGGAGATAATCAGCCCCAGCATTTT	CSARGPGGDNQPQHF
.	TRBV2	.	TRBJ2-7	TGTGCCAGCACCAGACCCGGGGGACAGGGGAGGACTAGCGCCTACGAGCAGTACTTC	CASTRPGGQGRTSAYEQYF
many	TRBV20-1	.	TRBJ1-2	TGCAGTGCTAGAGACGCACGCGGACTTTTAGACTATGGCTACACCTTC	CSARDARGLLDYGYTF
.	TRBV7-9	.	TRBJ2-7	TGTGCCAGCAGCTTAGAAGGGGCCGATAGCTACGAGCAGTACTTC	CASSLEGADSYEQYF
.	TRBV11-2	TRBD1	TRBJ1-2	TGTGCCAGCTCCATCTCGAGGGACAGCGCTTATGGCTACACCTTC	CASSISRDSAYGYTF
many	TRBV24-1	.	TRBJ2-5	TGTGCCACCAGTGATTTTGGCCAGGCAGAGACCCAGTACTTC	CATSDFGQAETQYF
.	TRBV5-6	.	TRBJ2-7	TGTGCCAGCAGCTCTATTACAGGGACCTACGAGCAGTACTTC	CASSSITGTYEQYF
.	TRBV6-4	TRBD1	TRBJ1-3	TGTGCCAGCTCACCGCGAAGACAGGGGGCAGGAAACACCATATATTTT	CASSPRRQGAGNTIYF
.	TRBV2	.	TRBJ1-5	TGTGCCAGCAGGCGGGTAGGTGAGCCTGAGCATTTT	CASRRVGEPEHF
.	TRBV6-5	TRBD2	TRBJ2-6	TGTGCCAGCAGTTACATGCGGACTAGCGCCTACGTCCTGACTTTC	CASSYMRTSAYVLTF
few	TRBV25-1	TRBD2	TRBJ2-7	TGTGCCAGCAGTACTATCGGGCGACTAGCGGGAAGTTACGAGCAGTACTTC	CASSTIGRLAGSYEQYF
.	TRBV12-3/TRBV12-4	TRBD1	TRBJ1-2	TGTGCCAGCAGCTCAAGACAGGGGAGCACCTTC	CASSSRQGSTF
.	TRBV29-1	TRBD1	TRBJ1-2	TGCAGCAAGGGGGCCTATGGCTACACCTTC	CSKGAYGYTF
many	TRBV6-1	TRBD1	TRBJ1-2	TGTGCCAGCACCGACGACAGGGGGGACTATGGCTACACCTTC	CASTDDRGDYGYTF
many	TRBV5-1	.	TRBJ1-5	TGCGCCAGCAGCTCGAGCCCACAGGGACCATATAGCAATCAGCCCCAGCATTTT	CASSSSPQGPYSNQPQHF
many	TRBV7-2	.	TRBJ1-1	TGTGCCAGCAGCTTAATCCAGGGCACCACTGAAGCTTTCTTT	CASSLIQGTTEAFF
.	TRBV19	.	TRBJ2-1	TGTGCCAGTAGTATTTTGGGGGCGCGGAGTGAGCAGTTCTTC	CASSILGARSEQFF